This passage covers 32 T cell receptor beta chains from one sample sequenced in a study of blood T cell repertoires in COVID-19. TCRdb's copy holds only in-frame clones and misses some; the assay was immunoSEQ multiplex PCR. The sample carries 200,000 to 250,000 clones, 65% to 85% recorded once. Sequenced material: PBMCs or T cells enriched from blood (not recorded which). The source of these receptors is a young man with acute COVID-19.

This clone was seen more than once but under ten times. The rearrangement links TRBV19 to TRBJ1-2, with 8 bases identical to TRBD1. Germline V CDR1 and CDR2: LNHDA, SQIVND (reference sequence). The CDR3 contains 15 residues. V was pared by 9 bases and J by 8 bases, with 17 bases of the junction left unmatched. The CDR3 spells CASNRGSYSGVGYTF. In DNA, the CDR3 is TGTGCCAGCAACAGGGGGTCCTATTCGGGGGTCGGCTACACCTTC.

CDR3 amino acids: CASSYMGGSNGYTF. CDR3 DNA: TGTGCCAGCAGTTATATGGGCGGGAGTAATGGCTACACCTTC. The chain links TRBV6-5 to TRBJ1-2; D call uncertain. Germline loops: CDR1 MNHEY, CDR2 SVGAGI. This CDR3 comprises 14 residues. Trimming stripped 3 bases from V and 6 bases from J, with 14 bases between.

This clone turned up a few times. The rearrangement joins TRBV6-5 to TRBJ1-1; D is unresolved. CDR1 is MNHEY, CDR2 SVGAGI, per germline. The CDR3 consists of 16 residues. The ends were cut back, 0 bases at V and 5 bases at J, with 16 bases in the middle. The CDR3 spells CASSYSHFGRSTEAFF. The CDR3 DNA reads TGTGCCAGCAGTTACTCGCACTTTGGGAGGTCTACTGAAGCTTTCTTT.

The chain links TRBV19 to TRBJ1-2; TRBD1 might be the D (5 bases). The germline V and J ends were trimmed by 0 bases and 7 bases, with 15 bases remaining between them. In germline, CDR1 is LNHDA, CDR2 SQIVND (reference sequence). This CDR3 is built from 15 residues. CDR3 DNA: TGTGCCAGTAGTATAGATGTGGGGCAGGGTTTTGGCTACACCTTC. Protein sequence: CASSIDVGQGFGYTF.

The V and J genes are TRBV2 and TRBJ1-6; possible D gene TRBD1, 5 bases. The CDR3 totals 14 residues. Germline V gives CDR1 SNHLY, CDR2 FYNNEI. Trimming removed 9 bases at V and 5 bases at J, with 14 bases between. CDR3 bases: TGTGCCAGGGGTCTAGGGGCAGATAATTCACCCCTCCACTTT. It is translated as CARGLGADNSPLHF.

The V gene is TRBV28, the J gene TRBJ1-2; 9 bases match TRBD1. Trimming took 4 bases from V and 5 from J; bases not matched to a gene: 5. This CDR3 contains 14 residues. The germline V gene encodes CDR1 MDHEN and CDR2 SYDVKM. This chain's CDR3 is CASSSRDREYGYTF. In nucleotides, the CDR3 is TGTGCCAGCAGTTCCCGGGACAGGGAATATGGCTACACCTTC.

This chain joins TRBV4-2 and TRBJ2-2, with a weak D call TRBD1 (7 bases). The V end was cut by 4 bases, the J end by 7 bases, with 16 bases between. Germline CDR1 is LGHNA and CDR2 is YNFKEQ. There are 15 residues in the CDR3. In DNA form, the CDR3 reads TGTGCCAGCAGCCCAGGAGGGGGCCGGGGCGGGGAGCTGTTTTTT. Translated, it gives CASSPGGGRGGELFF.

This clone was observed once. V gene TRBV15 combines with J gene TRBJ2-3; perhaps TRBD1 as D (6 bases). The CDR3 totals 18 residues. CDR1 is LNHNV, CDR2 YYDKDF, per germline (reference sequence). The V end was cut by 0 bases, the J end by 2 bases, with 18 bases between. The CDR3 spells CATSRDVATGPFTDTQYF. The CDR3 region has the DNA TGTGCCACCAGCAGAGATGTTGCAACAGGGCCTTTCACAGATACGCAGTATTTT.

The J gene is TRBJ2-5, the V gene TRBV5-4; TRBD2 agrees at 7 bases. Trimming cost V 4 bases and J 4 bases; bases outside gene matches: 7. This CDR3 is built from 14 residues. The germline V gene encodes CDR1 SGHNT and CDR2 YYREEE (reference sequence). Written as DNA, the CDR3 is TGTGCCAGCAGCACCCCTGGCGGGGGAGAGACCCAGTACTTC. Protein product: CASSTPGGGETQYF.

The chain links TRBV6-5 to TRBJ2-5; a possible D gene is TRBD2 (5 bases). V was pared by 6 bases and J by 2 bases, with 13 bases between. Germline V gives CDR1 MNHEY, CDR2 SVGAGI. There are 14 residues in the CDR3. For the CDR3, the DNA is TGTGCCAGCAGCCCGCGCCGGAGGCAAGAGACCCAGTACTTC. Protein: CASSPRRRQETQYF.

This rearrangement joins TRBV5-4 to TRBJ2-5, with TRBD2 as a possible D gene (5 bases). The germline gives CDR1 SGHNT, CDR2 YYREEE (reference sequence). V lost 1 base and J 2 bases, leaving 6 bases between the germline ends. The CDR3 totals 13 residues. The CDR3 region is CASSLTSQETQYF. The DNA for the CDR3 is TGTGCCAGCAGCTTGACTAGTCAAGAGACCCAGTACTTC.

The chain employs TRBV6-5 and TRBJ2-5; D gene unclear. Between the trimmed V and J ends, which lost 2 bases and 2 bases, there was a span of 6 bases. CDR3 length: 13 amino acids. From germline, CDR1 is MNHEY and CDR2 SVGAGI. The CDR3, as DNA: TGTGCCAGCAGTTACCATACACAAGAGACCCAGTACTTC. Translation gives CASSYHTQETQYF.

This chain links TRBV7-3 with TRBJ2-5; 8 positions match TRBD2. V lost 6 bases and J lost 2; bases outside the gene matches: 8. This CDR3 comprises 15 residues. The germline CDR1 and CDR2 sequences are SGHTA and FQGTGA. CDR3 sequence reads: CASSWRGDRQETQYF. DNA of the CDR3: TGTGCCAGCAGTTGGCGGGGGGATAGACAAGAGACCCAGTACTTC.

This chain uses TRBV27 with TRBJ1-1; D unresolved. Germline CDR1 MNHEY, CDR2 SMNVEV (reference sequence). The V end was cut by 6 bases, the J end by 0 bases, with 11 bases between. CDR3 length: 14 residues. CDR3 coding DNA: TGTGCCAGCAGACTCGACTTCGTGAACACTGAAGCTTTCTTT. It is translated as CASRLDFVNTEAFF.

This clone was detected only once. The chain links TRBV28 to TRBJ2-1; D is perhaps TRBD1 (6 bases). Trimming pared 5 bases from V and 4 bases from J, leaving 12 bases between. This CDR3 is 14 amino acids long. Germline CDR1 and CDR2: MDHEN and SYDVKM. CDR3 residues: CASSPARGYNEQFF. For the CDR3, the DNA is TGTGCCAGCAGTCCCGCAAGGGGGTACAATGAGCAGTTCTTC.

V and J are TRBV27 and TRBJ1-5; D possibly corresponds to TRBD1 (6 bases). CDR3 length equals 14 residues. Looked up from germline, CDR1 is MNHEY and CDR2 is SMNVEV (reference sequence). Between the trimmed V and J ends, which lost 5 bases and 5 bases, there was a span of 13 bases. CDR3: CASSARTVDQPQHF. Here the CDR3 DNA reads TGTGCCAGCAGTGCAAGGACAGTAGATCAGCCCCAGCATTTT.

V usage is TRBV18 and J usage is TRBJ1-3; tentatively, D is TRBD1 (6 bases). Germline CDR1 is KGHSH and CDR2 is LQKENI. Deletions cut 6 bases from V and 0 bases from J, with 15 bases between. There are 16 residues in the CDR3. CDR3 bases: TGTGCCAGCTCCCCCGACAGGATGAGCTCTGGAAACACCATATATTTT. Translating it yields CASSPDRMSSGNTIYF.

This chain joins TRBV27 and TRBJ2-1; 9 bases are a match to TRBD1. CDR3 length: 15 amino acids. Germline CDR1 reads MNHEY; CDR2 reads SMNVEV (reference sequence). The trim removed 3 bases at V and 5 bases at J, leaving 5 bases unmatched. This chain's CDR3 is CASSFGTGYDNEQFF. In DNA, the CDR3 is TGTGCCAGCAGTTTCGGGACAGGGTACGACAATGAGCAGTTCTTC.

The rearrangement links TRBV6-6 to TRBJ2-7, with 11 bases matching TRBD2. CDR1 is MNHNY, CDR2 SVGAGI, per germline (reference sequence). With 0 bases clipped from V and 6 bases from J, the junction kept 1 base outside the gene matches. The CDR3 is 14 residues long. The CDR3 nucleotides read TGTGCCAGCAGTTACTCTAGCGGGGGGGCCGAGCAGTACTTC. Translating it yields CASSYSSGGAEQYF.

The chain uses TRBV12-3 or TRBV12-4 and TRBJ2-1, with 9 bases lining up with TRBD1. This CDR3 is built from 13 residues. V trimming: 3 bases; J trimming: 10 bases; junction bases outside the gene matches: 4. The chain's CDR3 is CASSLDRGGEQFF. The CDR3 coding sequence is TGTGCCAGCAGTTTGGACAGGGGAGGAGAGCAGTTCTTC.

This sequence joins TRBV19 and TRBJ1-1; maybe TRBD1 (5 bases). From germline, CDR1 is LNHDA and CDR2 SQIVND (reference sequence). Trimming pared 3 bases from V and 5 bases from J, leaving 10 bases between. There are 13 residues in the CDR3. CDR3 amino acids: CASSIRDRTEAFF. For the CDR3, the DNA is TGTGCCAGTAGTATCCGCGACAGAACTGAAGCTTTCTTT.

This clone appeared once. This chain uses TRBV7-3 with TRBJ1-6; the D gene is possibly TRBD1 (6 bases). The V and J ends lost 5 bases and 7 bases respectively, with 12 bases between them. The length of the CDR3 is 14 residues. Germline lookup yields CDR1 SGHTA and CDR2 FQGTGA. In DNA, the CDR3 is TGTGCCAGCAGCCTCACAGGGTTAAATTCACCCCTCCACTTT. It is translated as CASSLTGLNSPLHF. The entire variable domain, with the rest obtained from reference TRBV7-3 and TRBJ1-6, is as follows: GAGVSQTPSNKVTEKGKYVELRCDPISGHTALYWYRQSLGQGPEFLIYFQGTGAADDSGLPNDRFFAVRPEGSVSTLKIQRTERGDSAVYLCASSLTGLNSPLHFGNGTRLTVT.

The rearrangement uses TRBV5-4 and TRBJ1-4; D is perhaps TRBD1 (5 bases). Germline V gene sequence: CDR1 SGHNT, CDR2 YYREEE (reference sequence). CDR3 length: 14 amino acids. V shed 4 bases and J shed 8 bases, with 15 bases lying between them. The CDR3 loop reads CASSPVVGVEKLFF. The DNA of the CDR3 is TGTGCCAGCAGCCCGGTTGTAGGGGTCGAAAAACTGTTTTTT.

The chain carries TRBV7-2 and TRBJ2-1; the match to TRBD2 covers 10 bases. Trimming took 1 base from V and 7 from J; bases not matched to a gene: 7. This CDR3 comprises 16 residues. Germline-derived CDR1 and CDR2 are SGHTA and FQGNSA. The CDR3 coding sequence is TGTGCCAGCAGCTTAGTAGCGGGGGGTATGGGGAATGAGCAGTTCTTC. It translates to CASSLVAGGMGNEQFF.

The chain has TRBV4-1 and TRBJ2-5, with D unresolved. V was cut by 1 base and J by 4 bases, with 10 bases left in between. Looked up from germline, CDR1 is MGHRA and CDR2 is YSYEKL. This CDR3 comprises 14 residues. The DNA of the CDR3 is TGCGCCAGCAGCCAAGGTACAGTGGGAGAGACCCAGTACTTC. Its translation: CASSQGTVGETQYF.

CDR3 in amino acids: CASSESRGGPPDTQYF. The CDR3 region has the DNA TGCGCCAGCAGTGAGTCGCGGGGGGGCCCACCAGATACGCAGTATTTT. The chain couples TRBV10-1 to TRBJ2-3, with TRBD2 matching over 9 bases. CDR3 length: 16 residues. V shed 0 bases and J 4 bases; nucleotides not matched to a gene: 5. Germline V gene data show CDR1 as WNHNN and CDR2 as SYGVQD (reference sequence).

The genes are TRBV3-1 (or the pseudogene TRBV3-2) and TRBJ2-7; TRBD2 agrees at 14 bases. V lost 1 base and J lost 0; bases outside the gene matches: 5. The germline gives CDR1 LGHDT, CDR2 YNNKEL (reference sequence). The CDR3 runs to 18 residues. The CDR3 DNA reads TGTGCCAGCAGCCAAGCCCGACTAGCGGGGGGGAGCTCCTACGAGCAGTACTTC. Protein sequence: CASSQARLAGGSSYEQYF.

The V call is TRBV6-5, the J call TRBJ2-2, with 7 bases aligning to TRBD1. This CDR3 spans 15 amino acids. Germline-derived CDR1 and CDR2 are MNHEY and SVGAGI. Trimming took 5 bases from V and 5 from J; bases not matched to a gene: 8. CDR3 nucleotides: TGTGCCAGCAGTAGGGACAGTGTTGGAACCGGGGAGCTGTTTTTT. The encoded protein is CASSRDSVGTGELFF.

The chain carries TRBV4-1 and TRBJ1-3, with 8 bases matching TRBD1. CDR1 MGHRA and CDR2 YSYEKL come from the germline V gene. Germline trimming cut 4 bases from V and 0 bases from J; bases unmatched to any gene: 5. The CDR3 extends over 16 amino acids. This chain's CDR3 is CASSPLGQVSGNTIYF. The CDR3 nucleotides are TGCGCCAGCAGCCCCCTGGGACAGGTCTCTGGAAACACCATATATTTT.

The chain uses TRBV28 and TRBJ1-1, with 9 bases matching TRBD1. V shed 6 bases and J 4 bases; nucleotides not matched to a gene: 9. From germline, CDR1 is MDHEN and CDR2 SYDVKM. The CDR3 contains 15 residues. CDR3 sequence (DNA): TGTGCCAGCAGAAATGCCGGGACAGGGAGCACTGAAGCTTTCTTT. The encoded protein is CASRNAGTGSTEAFF.

This clone was counted between two and nine times. This chain joins TRBV2 and TRBJ2-5; 9 bases map to TRBD1. The CDR3 covers 14 residues. Germline V gives CDR1 SNHLY, CDR2 FYNNEI. The V segment lost 6 bases and the J segment 2 bases; nucleotides outside the gene matches: 4. CDR3 amino acids: CASSEQGAQETQYF. As DNA, the CDR3 is TGTGCCAGCAGCGAACAGGGGGCACAAGAGACCCAGTACTTC.

The chain carries TRBV18 and TRBJ2-3, with 12 nucleotides matching TRBD2. With V trimmed by 7 bases and J by 2 bases, 13 bases remained unmatched. CDR3 size: 18 residues. In germline, CDR1 is KGHSH, CDR2 LQKENI. CDR3 nucleotides: TGTGCCAGCTTACTAAACCGACTAGCGGGGGCGAACACAGATACGCAGTATTTT. Translation gives CASLLNRLAGANTDTQYF.